This T cell receptor (beta chain) emerged from a study of shared clonotypes between healthy human individuals (TCRdb year 2020). Describing the broader study: Three men and two women, aged 18 to 49 years, made up the cohort. Blood TCR repertoires of roughly 5 healthy adults were deeply sequenced to estimate repertoire size and the extent of clonotype sharing between individuals. To increase sequencing depth and limit assay-specific biases, TCR repertoire library preparation and sequencing were carried out by different laboratories using diverse techniques. Between about 0.8 and 9 billion PBMCs per donor were obtained by leukapheresis.

On the study overall, not on this receptor specifically: Based on pairwise subsampling, the degree of clonotype sharing among donors was expected to be affected by sequencing depth. The small number of donors limited the genetic and exposure-history diversity represented. Sampling was restricted to blood, and TCR repertoires in tissues likely differ from the TCR repertoires found in blood.

Donors were healthy HIV-negative adults with no recently reported acute infections or vaccinations. Only Caucasian adults living in Nashville, Tennessee, USA were represented among the donors. For unsorted samples, about 90 million PBMCs were counted and genomic DNA was extracted with the QIAamp DNA Blood Mini kit. After blood collection by leukapheresis, PBMCs were isolated using Ficoll-Histopaque density gradient centrifugation and then cryopreserved in the vapor phase of liquid nitrogen. Comments on this clone: Its specific antigen is unknown. No quality values exist for individual bases; no much larger clone is one base distant.

TCR CDR3 regions were amplified from genomic DNA by multiplex PCR using the deep immunoSEQ assay. Extracted genomic DNA from each cell subset was spread evenly across all wells of several immunoSEQ 96-well plates, with each plate serving as a replicate. For unsorted PBMC, approximately 300 ng of genomic DNA, equivalent to 25,000 to 35,000 T cell genomes, went into each replicate PCR. Genomic DNA from unsorted PBMC was sequenced over ten immunoSEQ deep assay plates. Purified libraries were quantified with a Qubit 3.0 fluorometer, sized on a Bioanalyzer 2100, and re-quantified with the KAPA Library Quantification kit. A separate single-read 150-cycle Illumina NextSeq 550 flow cell was used to sequence each immunoSEQ 96-well plate. Under the source paper's analysis protocol: The immunoSEQ output contained only junctional sequences without quality scores, so filtering could not match that applied to full-length reads. Sequences were annotated with PyIR, a Python wrapper for IgBLAST v1.9, and V/J genes and CDR3 were assigned using IMGT germline references. Any read was removed if the V/J assignment was weak (E-value above 1e-6), the CDR3 was missing, or the read contained stop codons, out-of-frame junctions, or ambiguous translated residues. V3J clonotypes were defined as sequences sharing an identical inferred V gene, J gene, and CDR3 amino acid sequence. To compute the percentage overlap between repertoires, the number of shared unique clonotypes was divided by the size of the smaller repertoire. Three approaches were used to assess repertoire richness: RTK rarefaction, the Chao1 estimator, and Recon v2.1 estimates of unobserved clonotypes. TCRdb obtained this table from immuneACCESS and retained in-frame rearrangements with V and J assigned. These tables miss some clones; where compared with another copy, unresolved V genes account for less than half of the shortfall, and the remainder is unexplained. The V and J calls and clone size come from that table; D and trimming were worked out from the DNA. The table for this sample lists roughly 450,000 clones; around 74% of them were counted only once. 10% to 15% of the sample lies in the top ten.

The CDR3 starts with the cysteine, ends with the phenylalanine, and has 16 residues. This entry keeps only the CDR3 DNA: 48 bases, framed from base 1. Trimming takes 4 bases from V and 0 bases from J, and the germline ends sit 16 bases apart. Reading the germline V gene (reference sequence) gives CDR1 SGHKS and CDR2 YYEKEE. The chain is made from TRBV5-5 and TRBJ1-2; no D gene can be assigned with confidence. The clonotype was recovered from a woman between 40 and 55 years old in good health. Some clones in this sample may be carry-over from other donors' samples. The sequenced material came from PBMCs. CDR3 region: CASSPHTDGSNYGYTF. The DNA sequence follows: TGTGCCAGCAGCCCACATACCGACGGATCTAACTATGGCTACACCTTC.